Below, 27 T cell receptor beta chains from the same sample are listed, as sequenced in a study of PD-1 blockade in classical Hodgkin lymphoma. Assay: immunoSEQ multiplex PCR; the TCRdb copy retains only in-frame clones and omits some. Of 66,000 or so clones in the sample, around 75% were seen once. Relapse after autologous stem cell transplantation occurred in every patient, and brentuximab vedotin exposure varied. This specimen consisted of peripheral blood mononuclear cells (PBMCs), obtained before the second cycle of nivolumab. All receptors come from a human donor with classical Hodgkin lymphoma.

In the case of this clone: A junction end diverges from the germline sequence, so it may reflect a read error. V and J are TRBV7-9 and TRBJ2-5; no definite D call. This CDR3 has 14 amino acids. Germline values: CDR1 SEHNR, CDR2 FQNEAQ (reference sequence). The CDR3: CASSQRTDQETQYF. CDR3 in DNA: TGTGCCAGCAGCCAACGGACGGACCAGGAGACCCAGTACTTC. Full variable domain (remainder filled in from reference TRBV7-9 and TRBJ2-5): DTGVSQNPRHKITKRGQNVTFRCDPISEHNRLYWYRQTLGQGPEFLTYFQNEAQLEKSRLLSDRFSAERPKGSFSTLEIQRTEQGDSAMYLCASSQRTDQETQYFGPGTRLLVL.

This chain links TRBV30 with TRBJ1-6; weak D call: TRBD1 (5 bases). The CDR3 contains 16 residues. The V end was cut by 0 bases, the J end by 9 bases, with 18 bases between. The germline CDR1 and CDR2 sequences are GTSNPN and SVGIG (reference sequence). CDR3 loop: CAWSVNEGSWVSPLHF. The CDR3 coding sequence is TGTGCCTGGAGTGTAAATGAGGGGTCTTGGGTTTCACCCCTCCACTTT.

The table lists this clone with a few counts. V is TRBV18 and J is TRBJ2-7; 8 bases match TRBD1. Germline loops: CDR1 KGHSH, CDR2 LQKENI. V gave up 3 bases and J gave up 3 bases; unmatched junction bases: 4. The CDR3 loop spans 14 amino acids. The CDR3 region has the DNA TGTGCCAGCTCACCGAGGGACAGGATCTACGAGCAGTACTTC. Amino acid sequence: CASSPRDRIYEQYF.

V usage is TRBV9 and J usage is TRBJ2-6; unclear D gene. V lost 3 bases to trimming and J lost 2 bases, with 6 bases between them. This CDR3 has 14 amino acids. Germline CDR1 SGDLS, CDR2 YYNGEE. The CDR3 DNA follows: TGTGCCAGCAGCGCCCGCACTGGGGCCAACGTCCTGACTTTC. As protein: CASSARTGANVLTF.

The chain recombines TRBV19 with TRBJ1-1, with D unclear. Looked up from germline, CDR1 is LNHDA and CDR2 is SQIVND (reference sequence). The CDR3 is made up of 13 amino acids. Trimming cost V 5 bases and J 4 bases, with 11 bases left between them. The CDR3 region has the DNA TGTGCCAGTAGTCCCCGGGAAGGCACTGAAGCTTTCTTT. Protein: CASSPREGTEAFF.

This rearrangement joins TRBV5-4 to TRBJ2-7; no firm D call. Germline assignment: CDR1 SGHNT and CDR2 YYREEE (reference sequence). The CDR3 runs to 14 residues. The V end was cut by 1 base, the J end by 6 bases, with 14 bases between. CDR3 DNA sequence: TGTGCCAGCAGCTTGAGAGGTTCGTTCTCCGAGCAGTACTTC. This codes for CASSLRGSFSEQYF. Full variable domain (outside the CDR3, taken from reference TRBV5-4 and TRBJ2-7): ETGVTQSPTHLIKTRGQQVTLRCSSQSGHNTVSWYQQALGQGPQFIFQYYREEENGRGNFPPRFSGLQFPNYSSELNVNALELDDSALYLCASSLRGSFSEQYFGPGTRLTVT.

The rearrangement uses TRBV2 and TRBJ1-3; D remains ambiguous. The CDR3 has 15 amino acids. V shed 5 bases and J shed 1 base, with 12 bases lying between them. Germline loops: CDR1 SNHLY, CDR2 FYNNEI. CDR3 amino acids: CASSKDGISGNTIYF. CDR3 nucleotides: TGTGCCAGCAGTAAAGATGGCATTTCTGGAAACACCATATATTTT.

This chain uses TRBV2 with TRBJ2-1, with TRBD2 identical over 10 bases. The junction had 1 base not matched to a gene; V was cut back by 5 bases and J by 0 bases. The germline V gene encodes CDR1 SNHLY and CDR2 FYNNEI. The CDR3 covers 15 residues. The CDR3 is CASSLAGGSYNEQFF. The CDR3 nucleotides are TGTGCCAGCAGTTTAGCGGGAGGCTCCTACAATGAGCAGTTCTTC. The complete variable domain, with remaining parts taken from reference TRBV2 and TRBJ2-1, reads EPEVTQTPSHQVTQMGQEVILRCVPISNHLYFYWYRQILGQKVEFLVSFYNNEISEKSEIFDDQFSVERPDGSNFTLKIRSTKLEDSAMYFCASSLAGGSYNEQFFGPGTRLTVL.

The chain is built from TRBV5-1 and TRBJ2-1; D tentatively reads TRBD1 or TRBD2 (5 bases each). Per germline, CDR1 SGHRS and CDR2 YFSETQ. The CDR3 is made up of 16 amino acids. The germline V and J ends were trimmed by 0 bases and 0 bases, with 10 bases remaining between them. CDR3 in amino acids: CASSLGPGSSYNEQFF. In DNA form, the CDR3 reads TGCGCCAGCAGCTTGGGCCCAGGGAGCTCCTACAATGAGCAGTTCTTC.

This rearrangement joins TRBV19 to TRBJ2-3, with 9 bases matching TRBD2. The germline CDR1 and CDR2 sequences are LNHDA and SQIVND (reference sequence). With V trimmed by 8 bases and J by 0 bases, 9 bases remained unmatched. The CDR3 extends over 16 amino acids. CDR3 DNA sequence: TGTGCCAGTGGCGGGGGGGCCGGAGGGAGCACAGATACGCAGTATTTT. This sequence encodes CASGGGAGGSTDTQYF. The full variable domain, its missing parts supplied by reference TRBV19 and TRBJ2-3, is DGGITQSPKYLFRKEGQNVTLSCEQNLNHDAMYWYRQDPGQGLRLIYYSQIVNDFQKGDIAEGYSVSREKKESFPLTVTSAQKNPTAFYLCASGGGAGGSTDTQYFGPGTRLTVL.

This clone was recorded once. This rearrangement joins TRBV4-2 to TRBJ2-7; 14 bases agree with TRBD2. This CDR3 has 16 residues. Trimming took 1 base from V and 2 from J; bases not matched to a gene: 1. Germline CDR1 and CDR2: LGHNA and YNFKEQ. For the CDR3, the DNA is TGTGCCAGCAGCCAAGGGGGACTAGCGGGAGCCTACGAGCAGTACTTC. Translation gives CASSQGGLAGAYEQYF.

The V call is TRBV6-5, the J call TRBJ2-7, with TRBD2 identical over 10 bases. The germline V gene encodes CDR1 MNHEY and CDR2 SVGAGI. V was clipped by 5 bases and J by 9 bases; unmatched bases: 7. CDR3 length: 13 amino acids. CDR3 residues: CASSASSGSAQYF. The DNA of the CDR3 is TGTGCCAGCAGTGCGTCTAGCGGGAGTGCGCAGTACTTC.

The V call is TRBV2, the J call TRBJ1-1; perhaps TRBD1 as D (6 bases). V lost 6 bases to trimming and J lost 1 base, with 15 bases between them. Germline V gene data show CDR1 as SNHLY and CDR2 as FYNNEI. This CDR3 is 15 amino acids long. The CDR3 here is CASRDRDMRNTEAFF. The CDR3 DNA is TGTGCCAGCAGGGACCGGGACATGAGGAACACTGAAGCTTTCTTT.

This chain links TRBV28 with TRBJ1-2; D may be TRBD1 (5 bases). CDR3 length equals 15 residues. Germline values: CDR1 MDHEN, CDR2 SYDVKM. V lost 11 bases and J lost 0, with 19 bases in between. In DNA form, the CDR3 reads TGTGCCGGCGCTTCCCCTGGGGCAGCTAACTATGGCTACACCTTC. Amino acid sequence: CAGASPGAANYGYTF.

This clone was seen more than once but under ten times. J is TRBJ2-7 and V is TRBV6-1; TRBD1 is a possible D gene (6 bases). The CDR3 is 13 amino acids. Trimming pared 10 bases from V and 2 bases from J, leaving 15 bases between. Germline assignment: CDR1 MNHNS and CDR2 SASEGT. Here the CDR3 reads CATRDRTTYEQYF. CDR3 coding DNA: TGTGCCACTAGAGACAGGACGACCTACGAGCAGTACTTC.

The gene calls are TRBV18 and TRBJ2-1, with D perhaps matching TRBD2 (5 bases). V lost 0 bases to trimming and J lost 3 bases, with 9 bases between them. Looked up from germline, CDR1 is KGHSH and CDR2 is LQKENI. This CDR3 has 15 amino acids. The CDR3 sequence: CASSPPLEDYNEQFF. In nucleotides, the CDR3 is TGTGCCAGCTCACCACCGTTGGAGGACTACAATGAGCAGTTCTTC.

The chain combines TRBV2 with TRBJ2-3; D is possibly TRBD1 (6 bases). This CDR3 comprises 14 residues. CDR1 is SNHLY, CDR2 FYNNEI, per germline. V was cut by 5 bases and J by 6 bases, with 15 bases left in between. CDR3 nucleotides: TGTGCCAGCAGTCTGGGGGCCACTCGGGATACGCAGTATTTT. It codes for CASSLGATRDTQYF.

This chain connects TRBV11-3 to TRBJ2-2; 8 nucleotides match TRBD1. V was clipped by 1 base and J by 11 bases; unmatched bases: 3. The germline V gene encodes CDR1 SGHNT and CDR2 YENEEA. CDR3 length: 13 amino acids. The CDR3 region has the DNA TGTGCCAGCAGCTTAGTCGGACAGGGAGAGCTGTTTTTT. Translation gives CASSLVGQGELFF.

The gene calls are TRBV7-9 and TRBJ2-2; D unclear. The CDR3 extends over 13 amino acids. V was cut by 2 bases and J by 4 bases, with 5 bases left in between. Germline V gene lookup returns CDR1 SEHNR and CDR2 FQNEAQ (reference sequence). This chain's CDR3 is CASSLQSTGELFF. CDR3 DNA: TGTGCCAGCAGCTTACAGTCCACCGGGGAGCTGTTTTTT.

This clone occurred once. CDR3 protein: CASSPSNTEAFF. CDR3 in DNA: TGTGCCAGCAGTCCTTCGAACACTGAAGCTTTCTTT. V usage is TRBV28 and J usage is TRBJ1-1, with D hard to call. Trimming removed 5 bases at V and 1 base at J, with 5 bases between. Germline lookup yields CDR1 MDHEN and CDR2 SYDVKM. The CDR3 length is 12 residues.

The chain carries TRBV11-2 and TRBJ2-1, with 11 bases identical to TRBD2. The CDR3 covers 15 residues. Germline-derived CDR1 and CDR2 are SGHAT and FQNNGV. The J segment lost 3 bases and the V segment lost 4 bases, leaving 2 bases of the junction unmatched. The CDR3 bases are TGTGCCAGCAGCTCCGGACTAGCGGGCTACAATGAGCAGTTCTTC. Protein: CASSSGLAGYNEQFF.

The chain links TRBV5-6 to TRBJ2-5; either TRBD1 or TRBD2 may supply D (6 bases each). Trimming left V 3 bases short and J 5 bases short, with 23 bases between. CDR3 length: 17 residues. CDR1 SGHDT and CDR2 YYEEEE come from the germline V gene. CDR3 coding DNA: TGTGCCAGCAGCTCGGACAGCGGAGGGGTACTAGGGGAGACCCAGTACTTC. It is translated as CASSSDSGGVLGETQYF.

This chain uses TRBV27 with TRBJ2-7, with 9 bases identical to TRBD2. V lost 3 bases and J lost 2; bases outside the gene matches: 5. Germline loops: CDR1 MNHEY, CDR2 SMNVEV (reference sequence). This CDR3 spans 15 amino acids. CDR3 in DNA: TGTGCCAGCAGTTTGGCGGCTAGCGGGGCCTACGAGCAGTACTTC. This translates into CASSLAASGAYEQYF.

V is TRBV15 and J is TRBJ2-5, with TRBD1 matching 7 bases. Germline lookup yields CDR1 LNHNV and CDR2 YYDKDF (reference sequence). V dropped 2 bases and J dropped 9; count of bases not matched to a gene: 6. The CDR3 sequence is 13 residues long. The CDR3 nucleotides read TGTGCCACCAGCAGACCTACGGACAGGTCCCAGTACTTC. Its protein product is CATSRPTDRSQYF.

The chain has TRBV6-4 and TRBJ2-2; D not resolved. From germline, CDR1 is MRHNA and CDR2 SNTAGT. Trimming shortened V by 6 bases and J by 4 bases, and 9 bases separated the two germline ends. CDR3 size: 13 residues. CDR3 bases: TGTGCCAGCAGCCTAGAAGTCACCGGGGAGCTGTTTTTT. It encodes CASSLEVTGELFF.

This chain uses TRBV27 with TRBJ2-2; TRBD2 matches 11 bases. Losses at the gene ends were 8 bases for V and 6 bases for J; bases not matched to a gene: 20. CDR3 size: 19 residues. In germline, CDR1 is MNHEY, CDR2 SMNVEV (reference sequence). CDR3 in DNA: TGTGCCAGCTCACCCCGGGCTAGCGGGAGGTTCGAGGGCCCCGGGGAGCTGTTTTTT. This translates into CASSPRASGRFEGPGELFF.

This clone has only one observation. The chain joins TRBV18 to TRBJ2-6; D gene unclear. The V and J ends lost 5 bases and 0 bases respectively, with 5 bases between them. This CDR3 comprises 14 residues. Germline V gene lookup returns CDR1 KGHSH and CDR2 LQKENI. The chain's CDR3 is CASSEFSGANVLTF. The DNA of the CDR3 is TGTGCCAGCTCAGAGTTCTCTGGGGCCAACGTCCTGACTTTC.